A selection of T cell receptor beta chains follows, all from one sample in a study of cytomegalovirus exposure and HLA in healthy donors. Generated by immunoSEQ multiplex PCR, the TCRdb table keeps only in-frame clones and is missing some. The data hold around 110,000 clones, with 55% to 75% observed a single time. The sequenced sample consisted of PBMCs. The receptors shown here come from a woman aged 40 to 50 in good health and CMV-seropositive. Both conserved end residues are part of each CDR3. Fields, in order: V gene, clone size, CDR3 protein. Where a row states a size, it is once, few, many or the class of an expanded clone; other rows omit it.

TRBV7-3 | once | CASSLVAGGRNNEQFF
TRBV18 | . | CASSQTGAEEKLFF
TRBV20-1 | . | CSAENGELFF
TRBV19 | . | CASSMGQGWGETQYF
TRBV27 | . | CASSVQTGIGELFF
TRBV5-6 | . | CASTQQVLTYEQYF
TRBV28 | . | CASSLGGQPQHF
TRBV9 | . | CASSISGSPYNEQFF
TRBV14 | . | CASSSYLPGNGYTF
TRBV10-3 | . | CAISDLAGEETQYF
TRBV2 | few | CASSLVDEQFF
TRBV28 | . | CASSFGGAGQPQHF
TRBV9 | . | CASSQRQGEGEQYF
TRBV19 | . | CASSIWSDTEAFF
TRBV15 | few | CATSRGSVATHYGYTF
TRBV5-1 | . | CASSYDSPTENTEAFF
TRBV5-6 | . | CASSPRDSGSYEQYF
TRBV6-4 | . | CASRTSGRGPDTQYF
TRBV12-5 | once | CASGLGLVVGGEQFF
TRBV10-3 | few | CAISERDRAGSGNTIYF
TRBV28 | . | CASSLSPDFTYNEQFF
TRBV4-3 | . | CASSQDASGSWTGELFF
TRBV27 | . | CASSLVGGTDTQYF
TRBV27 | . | CASSSLAGGPTDTQYF
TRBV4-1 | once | CASSQGGYQPQHF
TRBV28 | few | CASSNPSGREVTDTQYF
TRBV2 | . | CASSEARARHGYTF
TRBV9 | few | CASSVGLAGGGEQFF
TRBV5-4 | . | CASSLAPLAGMNTEAFF
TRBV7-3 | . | CASSPGFHRDSEETQYF
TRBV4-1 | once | CASSQGTGRIDGYTF
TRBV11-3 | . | CASSFDREAGELFF
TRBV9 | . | CASSVVGSSGDEQYF
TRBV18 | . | CASSPIADSYEQYF
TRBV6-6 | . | CASSYSGEEPEAFF
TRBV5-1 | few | CASSWTSGIYNEQFF
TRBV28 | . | CASSLRWRSQETQYF
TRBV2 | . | CASIPTGDYEKLFF
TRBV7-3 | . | CASSPSRANGANVLTF
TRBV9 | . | CASSPSGRFYNEQFF
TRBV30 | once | CAWRGGRGRGYTF
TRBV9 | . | CASSALAGYEQYF
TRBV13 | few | CASSYGASGHSGETQYF
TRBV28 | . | CASSSAGGGYGYTF
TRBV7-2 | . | CASSTGTSGSETQYF
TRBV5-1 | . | CASSLAGTSGRAYEQYF
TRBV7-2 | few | CASSSPGQGYNEQFF
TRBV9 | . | CASSLQPGTGGDEQFF
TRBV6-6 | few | CASSYSLAGGYEQYF
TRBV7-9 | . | CASSSNSAGDAYEQYF
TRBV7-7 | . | CASSQNGETHRVGNQPQHF
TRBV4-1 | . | CASSQTAGTSGTWGTDTQYF
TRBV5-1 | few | CASSSSLVEYEQYF